The 20 T cell receptor beta chains below come from one sample, sequenced in a study of T cell responses to AZD1222 COVID-19 vaccine. Repertoires were generated with immunoSEQ multiplex PCR, while TCRdb's copy carries only in-frame clones and drops some. The sample contains 95,000 to 150,000 clones, about 85% of which appear only once. This specimen was peripheral blood, taken on day 0 of AZD1222 vaccination. Source of these receptors: an adult in good health.

Only a few counts were recorded for this clone. The chain has TRBV6-1 and TRBJ2-7; D unclear. The CDR3 contains 15 residues. Trimming stripped 2 bases from V and 1 base from J, with 12 bases between. CDR1 is MNHNS and CDR2 is SASEGT in the germline V gene. CDR3 nucleotides: TGTGCCAGCAGTGAACAGGAAGGCGGATCCTACGAGCAGTACTTC. Amino acid sequence: CASSEQEGGSYEQYF.

This chain uses TRBV7-2 with TRBJ2-5, with D possibly TRBD1 on 5 matching bases. The germline gives CDR1 SGHTA, CDR2 FQGNSA. V lost 2 bases to trimming and J lost 5 bases, with 15 bases between them. The CDR3 runs 15 residues. Here the CDR3 reads CASSLSQGAGETQYF. The CDR3 nucleotides read TGTGCCAGCAGCTTAAGTCAGGGCGCCGGGGAGACCCAGTACTTC.

The chain links TRBV29-1 to TRBJ1-3, with 10 bases aligning to TRBD1. Germline V lookup: CDR1 SQVTM, CDR2 ANQGSEA. This CDR3 region has 15 residues. J gave up 2 bases and V 4 bases, and 5 bases lay outside the gene matches. The CDR3 loop is CSVAGTGATGNTIYF. As DNA, the CDR3 is TGCAGCGTTGCGGGGACAGGGGCGACTGGAAACACCATATATTTT. Combining the CDR3 with reference TRBV29-1 and TRBJ1-3 gives the whole variable domain SAVISQKPSRDICQRGTSLTIQCQVDSQVTMMFWYRQQPGQSLTLIATANQGSEATYESGFVIDKFPISRPNLTFSTLTVSNMSPEDSSIYLCSVAGTGATGNTIYFGEGSWLTVV.

As DNA, the CDR3 is TGTGCCAGCAGCCCCCGGGGGCTAGGTGGCTACACCTTC. Protein sequence: CASSPRGLGGYTF. V is TRBV6-5 and J is TRBJ1-2; D perhaps matches TRBD1 (6 bases). The CDR3 is made up of 13 amino acids. V dropped 6 bases and J dropped 7 bases, with 15 bases sitting between them. The V gene's germline CDR1 is MNHEY and CDR2 SVGAGI.

The gene calls are TRBV7-9 and TRBJ1-3; D gene unclear. The length of the CDR3 is 13 residues. Germline lookup yields CDR1 SEHNR and CDR2 FQNEAQ (reference sequence). The germline V and J ends were trimmed by 1 base and 4 bases, with 5 bases remaining between them. CDR3 region: CASSLGGGNTIYF. In DNA, the CDR3 is TGTGCCAGCAGCTTAGGAGGGGGAAACACCATATATTTT.

This clone was seen just once. CDR3 bases: TGTGCCAGCAGCCAGGACGGGGATTCTTATGGCTACACCTTC. This sequence encodes CASSQDGDSYGYTF. The chain carries TRBV5-6 and TRBJ1-2; D remains ambiguous. With 4 bases removed from V and 5 bases from J, the gap between germline ends came to 15 bases. The germline V gene has CDR1 SGHDT and CDR2 YYEEEE. The length of the CDR3 is 14 residues.

The genes are TRBV7-3 and TRBJ2-3, with D maybe TRBD2 (5 bases). V gave up 5 bases and J gave up 7 bases, with 19 bases separating them. Germline values: CDR1 SGHTA, CDR2 FQGTGA. The CDR3 spans 15 residues. The CDR3 here is CASSAGAAPLNTQYF. CDR3 sequence (DNA): TGTGCCAGCAGCGCCGGAGCGGCGCCCTTGAATACGCAGTATTTT.

This clone was observed a single time. V usage is TRBV7-2 and J usage is TRBJ1-6; the D is unclear. The CDR3 is 17 amino acids. The ends were cut back, 5 bases at V and 1 base at J, with 15 bases in the middle. The germline CDR1 and CDR2 sequences are SGHTA and FQGNSA. CDR3 residues: CASSTRSGRSYNSPLHF. As DNA, the CDR3 is TGTGCCAGCAGCACCCGATCGGGCCGATCCTATAATTCACCCCTCCACTTT.

V usage is TRBV19 and J usage is TRBJ1-5; 7 nucleotides align to TRBD1. Looked up from germline, CDR1 is LNHDA and CDR2 is SQIVND (reference sequence). The CDR3 totals 14 residues. The V segment lost 7 bases and the J segment 7 bases; nucleotides outside the gene matches: 10. CDR3 loop: CASTVTGVGQPQHF. The CDR3 DNA follows: TGTGCCAGTACTGTTACAGGGGTTGGACAGCCCCAGCATTTT.

This chain connects TRBV11-2 to TRBJ2-7; no clear D. Trimming left V 5 bases short and J 3 bases short, with 14 bases between. The CDR3 is made up of 14 amino acids. Germline V CDR1 and CDR2: SGHAT, FQNNGV. The CDR3: CASSPHLNSYEQYF. CDR3 sequence (DNA): TGTGCCAGCAGCCCCCATTTGAACAGCTACGAGCAGTACTTC.

V is TRBV6-1 and J is TRBJ2-7; D uncertain. The CDR3 loop spans 13 amino acids. V lost 0 bases to trimming and J lost 6 bases, with 9 bases between them. Germline V gene lookup returns CDR1 MNHNS and CDR2 SASEGT. The CDR3 here is CASSEATRGEQYF. The CDR3 region has the DNA TGTGCCAGCAGTGAAGCGACCCGTGGCGAGCAGTACTTC.

The chain is built from TRBV10-3 and TRBJ2-2; D gene ambiguous. CDR1 and CDR2 from the germline V gene are ENHRY and SYGVKD. The V end was cut by 3 bases, the J end by 2 bases, with 7 bases between. The CDR3 runs to 14 residues. CDR3 in amino acids: CAISENSNTGELFF. The CDR3 DNA follows: TGTGCCATCAGTGAAAACAGTAACACCGGGGAGCTGTTTTTT.

The chain recombines TRBV3-1 (or the pseudogene TRBV3-2) with TRBJ2-7; D tentatively reads TRBD1 or TRBD2 (5 bases each). Germline-derived CDR1 and CDR2 are LGHDT and YNNKEL (reference sequence). The CDR3 length is 14 residues. V lost 1 base and J 2 bases, leaving 9 bases between the germline ends. Written as DNA, the CDR3 is TGTGCCAGCAGCCAAGGGGGGACGGCCTACGAGCAGTACTTC. This gives the protein CASSQGGTAYEQYF.

The chain combines TRBV20-1 with TRBJ2-5; TRBD2 matches at 8 bases. The V gene's germline CDR1 is DFQATT and CDR2 SNEGSKA (reference sequence). With V trimmed by 3 bases and J by 3 bases, 9 bases remained unmatched. The CDR3 loop spans 15 amino acids. CDR3 in DNA: TGCAGTGCTAGTAAAGCGGGGGACGTTGAAGAGACCCAGTACTTC. Its translation is CSASKAGDVEETQYF.

The chain links TRBV7-2 to TRBJ1-5; 7 bases align to TRBD1. The junction had 13 bases not matched to a gene; V was cut back by 1 base and J by 4 bases. Germline V CDR1 and CDR2: SGHTA, FQGNSA. The CDR3 loop spans 18 amino acids. CDR3 sequence (DNA): TGTGCCAGCAGCTTAGAGGGTTGGGGTAGGGGGCGAAATCAGCCCCAGCATTTT. Encoded protein: CASSLEGWGRGRNQPQHF.

This chain links TRBV11-2 with TRBJ2-3; TRBD2 is a possible D gene (5 bases). Between the trimmed V and J ends, which lost 4 bases and 2 bases, there was a span of 13 bases. This CDR3 is built from 15 residues. Germline CDR1 is SGHAT and CDR2 is FQNNGV. This CDR3 reads CASSSPGSTTDTQYF. The CDR3 DNA follows: TGTGCCAGCAGCTCCCCGGGGTCCACCACAGATACGCAGTATTTT.

The gene calls are TRBV7-9 and TRBJ2-3, with D maybe TRBD1 (6 bases). The CDR3 consists of 17 residues. V lost 1 base to trimming and J lost 2 bases, with 16 bases between them. Per germline, CDR1 SEHNR and CDR2 FQNEAQ (reference sequence). Here the CDR3 reads CASSLGAGGQLTDTQYF. The CDR3 coding sequence is TGTGCCAGCAGCTTAGGGGCTGGGGGCCAACTCACAGATACGCAGTATTTT.

The genes are TRBV15 and TRBJ2-2; D call uncertain. V was pared by 5 bases and J by 5 bases, with 6 bases between. The CDR3 covers 12 residues. Germline CDR1 reads LNHNV; CDR2 reads YYDKDF (reference sequence). The CDR3 region has the DNA TGTGCCACCAGCGTCCGGACCGGGGAGCTGTTTTTT. Protein sequence: CATSVRTGELFF.

The chain uses TRBV12-3 or TRBV12-4 and TRBJ2-5; D is perhaps TRBD1 (5 bases). The length of the CDR3 is 12 residues. Trimming shortened V by 5 bases and J by 8 bases, and 12 bases separated the two germline ends. The CDR3 reads CASSSSRVTQYF. In DNA, the CDR3 is TGTGCCAGCAGTAGTTCCAGGGTCACCCAGTACTTC.

J is TRBJ2-5 and V is TRBV15; TRBD1 matches at 8 bases. CDR1 is LNHNV, CDR2 YYDKDF, per germline (reference sequence). This CDR3 is 17 amino acids long. The V gene end was trimmed by 5 bases and the J gene end by 4 bases; junction bases not matched to a gene: 15. CDR3 amino acids: CATSSGGRGVAGETQYF. The CDR3 DNA sequence: TGTGCCACCAGCTCAGGGGGCAGAGGGGTCGCAGGAGAGACCCAGTACTTC. Complete variable domain (other parts from reference TRBV15 and TRBJ2-5): DAMVIQNPRYQVTQFGKPVTLSCSQTLNHNVMYWYQQKSSQAPKLLFHYYDKDFNNEADTPDNFQSRRPNTSFCFLDIRSPGLGDTAMYLCATSSGGRGVAGETQYFGPGTRLLVL.